This T cell receptor beta chain was obtained from a study of blood T cell repertoires in COVID-19 (dated by TCRdb to 2018 to 2020). Study-level background: Samples from collaborators originated in the United States, Italy and Spain and spanned both the acute and convalescent phases of COVID-19. The prospective study material was composed of cDNA or gDNA derived from T cells, B-cell-depleted T cells, or PBMCs. The dataset comprised deeply sampled blood TCRbeta repertoires from subjects exposed to, actively infected with, or recovered from COVID-19. The repertoires were made available in a free public database intended to serve as a resource for research on the immune response to SARS-CoV-2. The samples were drawn from two sources: the first 160 participants of the ongoing ImmuneRACE study, and fewer than 1,500 subjects contributed by 6 global collaborators. Nearly every sample came with metadata listing a de-identified subject ID, COVID-19 status, age in years and sex. Where available, HLA class I and class II types were taken from metadata supplied by the sample provider and were not determined by assay-based typing. Broader findings and caveats from the paper: Clinical and demographic metadata were provided uncurated, with the amount varying by source and participant.

With regard to this clone: Its binding antigen is unknown. There are no base qualities to consult, and no much larger clone falls within one base.

Whole blood was collected in K2EDTA tubes by collaborating institutions according to the institutions' own protocols. For TCRbeta analysis, collaborators shipped samples as frozen whole blood, isolated PBMCs, or DNA extracted from either of those sample types. Taken from cysteine to phenylalanine, the CDR3 has 13 residues. Solely the CDR3 DNA is kept, with 39 bases framed from the first base. V sheds 5 bases and J sheds 2 bases, leaving 10 bases between their ends. CDR1 MNHEY and CDR2 SVGEGT are derived from the germline V gene. TCRbeta CDR3 regions were amplified from genomic DNA by means of the immunoSEQ Assay, a bias-controlled multiplex PCR. Concerning the study's data processing: Within the assay, amplification of reference gene primers was used to estimate how many nucleated cells each sample contained. To quantify the absolute abundance of each unique TCRbeta CDR3 rearrangement, sequence reads were collapsed and filtered. For each sample, productive Simpson clonality was calculated by taking the square root of Simpson's diversity index across productive rearrangements. Not all clones reach the TCRdb copy of this immuneACCESS table, which keeps in-frame sequences only. Checked studies attribute under half of the gap to unresolved V genes and leave the rest unexplained. That table gives V, J and clone size, and the DNA gave D and trimming. In this sample the table shows 150,000 or so clones, 80% to 90% of which occur a single time. Clones ranked in the top ten supply 38% of the sample.

Sample: peripheral blood. Recombination joined TRBV6-2 or TRBV6-3 with TRBJ2-7; the D gene is possibly TRBD1, with 6 bases matching. This sequence was found in a human donor in a cohort sampled during active COVID-19. The CDR3 protein: CASSAQGTYEQYF. DNA sequence: TGTGCCAGCAGTGCACAGGGAACCTACGAGCAGTACTTC.